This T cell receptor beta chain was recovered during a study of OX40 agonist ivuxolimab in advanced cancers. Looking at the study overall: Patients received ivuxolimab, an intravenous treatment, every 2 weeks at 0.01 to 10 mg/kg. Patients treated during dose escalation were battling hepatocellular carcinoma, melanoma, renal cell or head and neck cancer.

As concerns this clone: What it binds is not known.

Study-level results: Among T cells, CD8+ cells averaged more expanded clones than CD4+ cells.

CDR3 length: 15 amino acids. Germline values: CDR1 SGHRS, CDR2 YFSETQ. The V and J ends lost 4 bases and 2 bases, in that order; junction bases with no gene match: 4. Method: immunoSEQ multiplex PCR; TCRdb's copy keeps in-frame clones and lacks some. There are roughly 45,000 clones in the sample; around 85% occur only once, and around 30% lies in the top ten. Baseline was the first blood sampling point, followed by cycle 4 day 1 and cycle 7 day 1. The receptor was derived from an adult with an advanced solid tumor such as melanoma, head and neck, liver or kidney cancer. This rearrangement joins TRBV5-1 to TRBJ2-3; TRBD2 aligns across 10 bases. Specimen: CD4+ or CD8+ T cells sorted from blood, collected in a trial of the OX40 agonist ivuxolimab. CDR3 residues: CASSASGSFTDTQYF. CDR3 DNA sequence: TGCGCCAGCAGCGCTAGCGGGAGTTTCACAGATACGCAGTATTTT.